This T cell receptor (beta chain) was identified in a study of blood T cell repertoires in COVID-19 (dated by TCRdb to 2018 to 2021). About the full investigation: Samples from collaborators originated in the United States, Italy and Spain and spanned both the acute and convalescent phases of COVID-19. Subjects who had been exposed to COVID-19, were actively infected with it, or had recovered from it provided the deeply sampled blood TCRbeta repertoires that made up the dataset. Sample metadata almost always included a de-identified subject ID, COVID-19 status, age in years and sex. The material from the prospective study consisted of cDNA or gDNA derived from T cells, B-cell-depleted T cells, or PBMCs. Where available, HLA class I and class II types were obtained from metadata supplied by the sample provider rather than from assay-based typing. Samples came from the ongoing ImmuneRACE study (first 160 participants) plus 1,254 subjects from 6 global collaborators. The repertoires were released in a freely available public database intended as a resource for research on the immune response to SARS-CoV-2. Overall study outcomes, separate from this receptor: The amount of clinical and demographic metadata varied by source and participant and was provided uncurated.

The CDR3 runs 14 residues from the cysteine to the phenylalanine. The CDR3 DNA has 42 bases and is translated from base 1. CDR1 and CDR2 (MNHEY, SVGAGI) derive from the germline V gene. Cut back by 5 bases and 4 bases, the V and J ends lie 14 bases apart. In Seattle, one collaborating source enrolled patients while the infection was active and tracked those patients longitudinally over the course of disease. The collaborating institutions used their own protocols to collect whole blood in K2EDTA tubes. For TCRbeta analysis, collaborators shipped samples as frozen whole blood, isolated PBMCs, or DNA extracted from either of those sample types. TCRbeta CDR3 regions were amplified from genomic DNA by means of the immunoSEQ Assay, a bias-controlled multiplex PCR. On the study's bioinformatics: Nucleated cell counts per sample were estimated from amplification of reference gene primers within the assay. To quantify the absolute abundance of each unique TCRbeta CDR3 rearrangement, sequence reads were collapsed and filtered. For each sample, productive Simpson clonality was calculated as the square root of Simpson's diversity index over productive rearrangements. The source is immuneACCESS, and TCRdb retained only in-frame sequences with V and J called. Part of the clones is not carried over; for the studies checked, unresolved V genes explain less than half of this, and the remainder is unexplained. V, J and clone size are those of that table, while D and trimming were read from the DNA. Present in this sample are roughly 290,000 clones, about 93% of which were seen just once. The top ten clones comprise nearly 7% of the sample.

A word on this clone: The clone's antigen remains unknown. Base quality data are lacking; no much larger clone is found one base away.

Rearrangement joined TRBV6-5 to TRBJ1-1; a tentative D match to TRBD1 spans 6 bases. The sequence was obtained from a woman aged 25 to 39 with COVID-19, enrolled during active disease. Source material: peripheral blood. The CDR3 protein is CASSPPGGATEAFF. The sequenced DNA: TGTGCCAGCAGTCCCCCCGGGGGGGCCACTGAAGCTTTCTTT.